The 6 T cell receptor beta chains given below trace back to one sample, sequenced in a study of Ad26.COV2.S vaccination and SARS-CoV-2 variants. Produced via immunoSEQ multiplex PCR; TCRdb's table is partial and in-frame only. The sample includes about 400,000 clones, 89% seen only once; the top ten take approximately 1.9%. Treatment here: about 20 received Ad26.COV2.S at low or high dose, single or two shots; a few received placebo; per-sample allocation not given. Repertoires come from day 63 after the first vaccine or placebo injection. The sequencing here drew on peripheral blood, taken in a trial of Ad26.COV2.S vaccine versus placebo. These receptors were obtained from a person aged 18-60 years who received the Ad26.COV2.S COVID-19 vaccine or a placebo.

The chain has TRBV7-2 and TRBJ1-1, with 7 bases fitting TRBD1. This CDR3 has 13 amino acids. Germline V gene lookup returns CDR1 SGHTA and CDR2 FQGNSA. The ends lost 5 bases at V and 7 bases at J; junction bases unmatched: 7. The CDR3: CASSLNDRDEAFF. In DNA form, the CDR3 reads TGTGCCAGCAGCCTCAACGACAGGGATGAAGCTTTCTTT.

In its sample, this clone was seen once. J is TRBJ2-7 and V is TRBV28, with 9 positions matching TRBD1. The CDR3 covers 15 residues. Germline CDR1 reads MDHEN; CDR2 reads SYDVKM. V was clipped by 6 bases and J by 4 bases; unmatched bases: 10. The CDR3 nucleotides read TGTGCCAGCAGAAAATTCCCGGGACAGGGATACGAGCAGTACTTC. This codes for CASRKFPGQGYEQYF. Drawing the rest from reference TRBV28 and TRBJ2-7, the complete variable domain is DVKVTQSSRYLVKRTGEKVFLECVQDMDHENMFWYRQDPGLGLRLIYFSYDVKMKEKGDIPEGYSVSREKKERFSLILESASTNQTSMYLCASRKFPGQGYEQYFGPGTRLTVT.

This chain links TRBV10-3 with TRBJ2-2; the match to TRBD1 covers 8 bases. Germline V gene data show CDR1 as ENHRY and CDR2 as SYGVKD. The ends lost 0 bases at V and 6 bases at J; junction bases unmatched: 6. The CDR3 is 16 residues long. Written as DNA, the CDR3 is TGTGCCATCAGTGAGTCAATGGACAGGGTGGCCGGGGAGCTGTTTTTT. As protein: CAISESMDRVAGELFF.

This clone came up a few times. The gene calls are TRBV6-5 and TRBJ1-1; D is ambiguous. Germline V CDR1 and CDR2: MNHEY, SVGAGI. The CDR3 is made up of 15 amino acids. Trimming stripped 2 bases from V and 0 bases from J, with 10 bases between. The CDR3: CASSYMRQMNTEAFF. For the CDR3, the DNA is TGTGCCAGCAGTTACATGAGGCAAATGAACACTGAAGCTTTCTTT.

This sequence joins TRBV3-1 (or the pseudogene TRBV3-2) and TRBJ1-6; D unclear. V lost 6 bases and J lost 4, with 4 bases in between. Germline values: CDR1 LGHDT, CDR2 YNNKEL (reference sequence). The CDR3 totals 12 residues. This CDR3 reads CASRSYNSPLHF. The DNA for the CDR3 is TGTGCCAGCAGGTCATATAATTCACCCCTCCACTTT.

The table lists this clone with a few counts. This sequence joins TRBV29-1 and TRBJ1-2; weak D call: TRBD1 (5 bases). The CDR3 contains 12 residues. V lost 2 bases and J 7 bases, leaving 11 bases between the germline ends. CDR1 is SQVTM and CDR2 is ANQGSEA in the germline V gene. CDR3 sequence reads: CSVENRSGGYTF. In DNA, the CDR3 is TGCAGCGTTGAAAACAGGTCGGGTGGCTACACCTTC. The full variable domain, its missing parts supplied by reference TRBV29-1 and TRBJ1-2, is SAVISQKPSRDICQRGTSLTIQCQVDSQVTMMFWYRQQPGQSLTLIATANQGSEATYESGFVIDKFPISRPNLTFSTLTVSNMSPEDSSIYLCSVENRSGGYTFGSGTRLTVV.